This TCR beta chain was captured by sequencing in a study of identical twins. General study findings and limits: A partial confounding effect on zero-insertion analyses could come from invariant MAIT and iNKT cells. Twins showed weaker excess sharing in their beta out-of-frame sequences.

Carrying unique molecular identifiers, the cDNA also gained a universal primer site through template switching. One entry per CDR3 protein results from TCRdb running MiXCR on the 5' RACE reads. The top ten clones hold around 0.25% of a sample with some 1,700,000 distinct CDR3 sequences, around a third of them seen once. In every case, the donor was a healthy Caucasian. This clonotype appeared a few times. Its cognate antigen is unknown. Trimming stripped 2 bases from V and 7 bases from J, with 12 bases between. Germline lookup yields CDR1 SGHRS and CDR2 YFSETQ. The CDR3 contains 14 residues. The source of this sequence is a newborn girl in good health. This chain joins TRBV5-1 and TRBJ1-4; TRBD1 is a possible D gene (5 bases). Sequencing was carried out using cord blood. CDR3 nucleotide sequence: TGCGCCAGCAGCTTACAGGCCTCATCTGAAAAACTGTTTTTT. It is translated as CASSLQASSEKLFF.